This T cell receptor (beta chain) was documented in a study of blood T cells in healthy people across ages. Study results and caveats: Unsorted PBMC input precluded a conclusive naive versus antigen-experienced comparison.

This clonotype has a handful of counts. The antigen is unknown. Germline CDR1 is MGHRA and CDR2 is YSYEKL. The CDR3 has 15 residues. J gave up 4 bases and V 3 bases, and 9 bases lay outside the gene matches. Then a second PCR, running about 6 to 12 cycles, was carried out with a sample-barcoded 5' primer and a J-beta primer mix. MiXCR was run by TCRdb on the 5' RACE reads, yielding one entry per CDR3 protein. Counted here are approximately 780,000 distinct CDR3 sequences, around a quarter occurring once; the ten biggest clones make up about 2.9%. The same sample was also used in a study of T cells of mothers and their children.

This receptor was identified in a boy between 10 and 17 years old in good health. The sample comprised blood. The V and J genes are TRBV4-1 and TRBJ2-7; TRBD2 aligns across 7 bases. The CDR3 DNA reads TGCGCCAGCAGCCAGAGACTAGCCGGAGGATACGAGCAGTACTTC. Its translation is CASSQRLAGGYEQYF.